Described below is a single T cell receptor beta chain sequence and its context. Assay used: immunoSEQ multiplex PCR; TCRdb lists only in-frame clones, some missing. The sample contains approximately 450,000 clones, 85% to 90% of which appear only once. This record belongs to a study of blood T cell repertoires in COVID-19. The overall study: Samples representing acute and convalescent COVID-19 were sourced from the United States, Italy and Spain. T cells, B-cell-depleted T cells, or PBMCs supplied cDNA or gDNA.

The CDR3 consists of 14 residues. Germline CDR1 WSHSY, CDR2 SAAADI. V was pared by 2 bases and J by 6 bases, with 13 bases between. This receptor was obtained from a woman aged 25 to 45 with acute or convalescent COVID-19. Material for sequencing was peripheral blood. The chain uses TRBV10-2 and TRBJ1-1; possibly TRBD1 for D (6 bases). For the CDR3, the DNA is TGCGCCAGCAGTGAGGCCCACAGGGTATCTGAAGCTTTCTTT. The encoded protein is CASSEAHRVSEAFF.